These T cell receptor beta chains were read from a single sample in a study of OX40 agonist ivuxolimab in advanced cancers. Libraries were prepared by immunoSEQ multiplex PCR; TCRdb keeps only in-frame clonotypes and omits some of them. The sample contains 70,000 or so clones, 86% of which appear only once. The sample here was CD4+ or CD8+ T cells sorted from blood, taken in a trial of the OX40 agonist ivuxolimab. These receptors originate from an adult with an advanced solid tumor such as melanoma, head and neck, liver or kidney cancer. Both conserved end residues are part of each CDR3. A D gene is named only where the DNA matches it firmly. Only some rows state a clone size, as once, few, many or a class for expanded clones.

clone_size: -; j_call: TRBJ2-7; d_call: -; v_call: TRBV6-5; cdr3_aa: CASRSHRYEQYF; cdr3_nt: TGTGCCAGCAGGTCCCACAGGTACGAGCAGTACTTC
clone_size: -; j_call: TRBJ2-5; d_call: -; v_call: TRBV18; cdr3_aa: CASSPWGQETQYF; cdr3_nt: TGTGCCAGCTCACCGTGGGGTCAAGAGACCCAGTACTTC
clone_size: -; j_call: TRBJ2-2; d_call: -; v_call: TRBV28; cdr3_aa: CAILSIKGSQGTGELFF; cdr3_nt: TGTGCCATCCTCTCTATCAAAGGGTCGCAAGGCACCGGGGAGCTGTTTTTT
clone_size: -; j_call: TRBJ1-5; d_call: TRBD1; v_call: TRBV11-2; cdr3_aa: CASSSGQVSNQPQHF; cdr3_nt: TGTGCCAGCAGCTCGGGACAGGTTAGCAATCAGCCCCAGCATTTT
clone_size: -; j_call: TRBJ2-2; d_call: -; v_call: TRBV6-1; cdr3_aa: CASRENTGELFF; cdr3_nt: TGTGCCAGCAGGGAGAACACCGGGGAGCTGTTTTTT
clone_size: -; j_call: TRBJ2-3; d_call: -; v_call: TRBV5-6; cdr3_aa: CASSLGRISGTDTQYF; cdr3_nt: TGTGCCAGCAGCTTGGGGAGGATCTCTGGCACAGATACGCAGTATTTT
clone_size: -; j_call: TRBJ2-5; d_call: -; v_call: TRBV5-1; cdr3_aa: CASSRTGYQETQYF; cdr3_nt: TGCGCCAGCAGCCGAACAGGGTACCAAGAGACCCAGTACTTC
clone_size: once; j_call: TRBJ2-3; d_call: TRBD2; v_call: TRBV6-5; cdr3_aa: CASSYSDSGKDTQYF; cdr3_nt: TGTGCCAGCAGTTACTCGGATAGCGGGAAGGATACGCAGTATTTT
clone_size: -; j_call: TRBJ1-1; d_call: TRBD1; v_call: TRBV30; cdr3_aa: CAWKGGLNTEAFF; cdr3_nt: TGTGCCTGGAAAGGGGGCTTAAACACTGAAGCTTTCTTT
clone_size: -; j_call: TRBJ1-3; d_call: -; v_call: TRBV5-4; cdr3_aa: CASSLDRGSSGNTIYF; cdr3_nt: TGTGCCAGCAGCTTGGACCGGGGGAGCTCTGGAAACACCATATATTTT
clone_size: -; j_call: TRBJ1-6; d_call: -; v_call: TRBV5-6; cdr3_aa: CASSFGGGAKNSPLHF; cdr3_nt: TGTGCCAGCAGCTTCGGGGGAGGGGCAAAAAATTCACCCCTCCACTTT
clone_size: -; j_call: TRBJ1-6; d_call: TRBD1; v_call: TRBV10-1; cdr3_aa: CASSVWGQALMGSYNSPLHF; cdr3_nt: TGCGCCAGCAGTGTCTGGGGACAGGCGCTAATGGGGTCCTATAATTCACCCCTCCACTTT
clone_size: -; j_call: TRBJ1-2; d_call: -; v_call: TRBV11-2; cdr3_aa: CASSLGGQGGYTF; cdr3_nt: TGTGCCAGCAGCTTGGGGGGGCAGGGTGGCTACACCTTC
clone_size: -; j_call: TRBJ1-2; d_call: -; v_call: TRBV5-4; cdr3_aa: CASSTGGVLKGYTF; cdr3_nt: TGTGCCAGCAGCACCGGTGGGGTCTTAAAAGGCTACACCTTC
clone_size: -; j_call: TRBJ2-2; d_call: -; v_call: TRBV14; cdr3_aa: CASSQARFGELFF; cdr3_nt: TGTGCCAGCAGCCAAGCCCGCTTCGGGGAGCTGTTTTTT
clone_size: -; j_call: TRBJ2-2; d_call: -; v_call: TRBV6-1; cdr3_aa: CASTNTGELFF; cdr3_nt: TGTGCCAGCACGAACACCGGGGAGCTGTTTTTT
clone_size: -; j_call: TRBJ2-3; d_call: TRBD2; v_call: TRBV7-3; cdr3_aa: CASSPERGGFTDTQYF; cdr3_nt: TGTGCCAGCAGCCCCGAGCGGGGGGGTTTCACAGATACGCAGTATTTT
clone_size: -; j_call: TRBJ2-1; d_call: -; v_call: TRBV9; cdr3_aa: CASSASGTVLYNEQFF; cdr3_nt: TGTGCCAGCAGCGCGAGCGGGACAGTATTATACAATGAGCAGTTCTTC
clone_size: -; j_call: TRBJ2-7; d_call: -; v_call: TRBV5-1; cdr3_aa: CASSLNLGETYEQYF; cdr3_nt: TGCGCCAGCAGCTTGAATCTGGGGGAGACCTACGAGCAGTACTTC
clone_size: -; j_call: TRBJ1-5; d_call: TRBD1; v_call: TRBV6-5; cdr3_aa: CASRAAGQLNQPQHF; cdr3_nt: TGTGCCAGCAGAGCGGCGGGACAGCTAAATCAGCCCCAGCATTTT
clone_size: -; j_call: TRBJ2-2; d_call: TRBD1; v_call: TRBV6-5; cdr3_aa: CASTRQGSTGELFF; cdr3_nt: TGTGCCAGCACCCGACAGGGGAGCACCGGGGAGCTGTTTTTT
clone_size: -; j_call: TRBJ2-2; d_call: TRBD1; v_call: TRBV11-2; cdr3_aa: CASSLRDRAVTGELFF; cdr3_nt: TGTGCCAGCAGCTTGAGGGACAGGGCGGTCACCGGGGAGCTGTTTTTT
clone_size: -; j_call: TRBJ2-1; d_call: -; v_call: TRBV5-4; cdr3_aa: CASSLDGSLYNEQFF; cdr3_nt: TGTGCCAGCAGCTTGGACGGGTCCCTTTACAATGAGCAGTTCTTC
clone_size: once; j_call: TRBJ2-2; d_call: -; v_call: TRBV6-5; cdr3_aa: CASSPQSWNTGELFF; cdr3_nt: TGTGCCAGCAGCCCCCAGAGCTGGAACACTGGGGAGCTGTTTTTT
clone_size: -; j_call: TRBJ2-5; d_call: -; v_call: TRBV6-1; cdr3_aa: CASTRWGEETQYF; cdr3_nt: TGTGCCAGCACTCGATGGGGGGAAGAGACCCAGTACTTC
clone_size: -; j_call: TRBJ2-5; d_call: -; v_call: TRBV19; cdr3_aa: CASSGSGPGQETQYF; cdr3_nt: TGTGCCAGTAGTGGCTCGGGACCAGGCCAAGAGACCCAGTACTTC
clone_size: -; j_call: TRBJ2-7; d_call: -; v_call: TRBV19; cdr3_aa: CATSAVSGSYEQYF; cdr3_nt: TGTGCCACCTCCGCTGTATCCGGGTCCTACGAGCAGTACTTC
clone_size: -; j_call: TRBJ2-1; d_call: TRBD1; v_call: TRBV2; cdr3_aa: CASRFDRGREKAIF; cdr3_nt: TGTGCCAGCAGGTTCGACAGGGGTCGAGAGAAAGCAATCTTC
clone_size: -; j_call: TRBJ2-2; d_call: -; v_call: TRBV6-5; cdr3_aa: CASSYSGNTGELFF; cdr3_nt: TGTGCCAGCAGTTACTCGGGGAACACCGGGGAGCTGTTTTTT
clone_size: -; j_call: TRBJ2-7; d_call: TRBD1; v_call: TRBV30; cdr3_aa: CAWNRQGWGSYEQYF; cdr3_nt: TGTGCCTGGAACCGACAGGGGTGGGGTTCCTACGAGCAGTACTTC
clone_size: -; j_call: TRBJ1-3; d_call: -; v_call: TRBV6-6; cdr3_aa: CASSYSTGGNTIYF; cdr3_nt: TGTGCCAGCAGTTACTCGACTGGGGGAAACACCATATATTTT
clone_size: -; j_call: TRBJ2-5; d_call: TRBD1; v_call: TRBV2; cdr3_aa: CASNRDRNQETQYF; cdr3_nt: TGTGCCAGCAATAGGGACAGAAACCAAGAGACCCAGTACTTC
clone_size: -; j_call: TRBJ2-1; d_call: TRBD2; v_call: TRBV4-1; cdr3_aa: CASSQPGLAGGPGYNEQFF; cdr3_nt: TGCGCCAGCAGCCAACCCGGACTAGCGGGAGGGCCGGGGTACAATGAGCAGTTCTTC
clone_size: once; j_call: TRBJ1-3; d_call: -; v_call: TRBV6-1; cdr3_aa: CASSEGRNTIYF; cdr3_nt: TGTGCCAGCAGTGAAGGTCGAAACACCATATATTTT
clone_size: -; j_call: TRBJ2-4; d_call: -; v_call: TRBV5-5; cdr3_aa: CASSRRASSLDIQYF; cdr3_nt: TGTGCCAGCAGCCGCAGGGCCTCTTCTTTGGACATTCAGTACTTC
clone_size: -; j_call: TRBJ2-5; d_call: -; v_call: TRBV30; cdr3_aa: CAWSEGVQETQYF; cdr3_nt: TGTGCCTGGAGTGAGGGAGTACAAGAGACCCAGTACTTC
clone_size: -; j_call: TRBJ2-2; d_call: TRBD2; v_call: TRBV4-2; cdr3_aa: CASSPPITGGTNTGELFF; cdr3_nt: TGTGCCAGCAGCCCTCCCATAACGGGGGGGACGAACACCGGGGAGCTGTTTTTT
clone_size: -; j_call: TRBJ2-7; d_call: TRBD2; v_call: TRBV7-3; cdr3_aa: CASHSTSGGPYEQYF; cdr3_nt: TGTGCCAGCCACTCCACTAGCGGGGGCCCCTACGAGCAGTACTTC
clone_size: -; j_call: TRBJ2-7; d_call: -; v_call: TRBV19; cdr3_aa: CATRFRGSYEQYF; cdr3_nt: TGTGCCACAAGATTCCGGGGATCCTACGAGCAGTACTTC
clone_size: few; j_call: TRBJ2-7; d_call: -; v_call: TRBV7-3; cdr3_aa: CASSPRESSYEQYF; cdr3_nt: TGTGCCAGCAGCCCCAGGGAAAGCTCCTACGAGCAGTACTTC
clone_size: -; j_call: TRBJ1-4; d_call: -; v_call: TRBV10-3; cdr3_aa: CATNNGAFNEKLFF; cdr3_nt: TGTGCCACCAATAATGGGGCCTTTAATGAAAAACTGTTTTTT
clone_size: -; j_call: TRBJ1-2; d_call: TRBD1; v_call: TRBV27; cdr3_aa: CASSSTGKGGYTF; cdr3_nt: TGTGCCAGCAGTTCGACAGGGAAAGGCGGCTACACCTTC
clone_size: -; j_call: TRBJ1-1; d_call: -; v_call: TRBV11-3; cdr3_aa: CASSLSGAEAFF; cdr3_nt: TGTGCCAGCAGCTTATCCGGGGCTGAAGCTTTCTTT
clone_size: -; j_call: TRBJ2-3; d_call: TRBD1; v_call: TRBV5-1; cdr3_aa: CASSHGGGTGETDTQYF; cdr3_nt: TGCGCCAGCAGCCACGGTGGGGGCACAGGGGAAACAGATACGCAGTATTTT
clone_size: few; j_call: TRBJ2-7; d_call: -; v_call: TRBV7-8; cdr3_aa: CASRRGAGEQYF; cdr3_nt: TGTGCCAGCAGACGGGGCGCGGGGGAGCAGTACTTC
clone_size: few; j_call: TRBJ2-5; d_call: -; v_call: TRBV28; cdr3_aa: CASSPPGRGSETQYF; cdr3_nt: TGTGCCAGCAGTCCTCCAGGACGGGGATCTGAGACCCAGTACTTC
clone_size: medium-sized; j_call: TRBJ2-3; d_call: TRBD2; v_call: TRBV6-1; cdr3_aa: CASSDQTGGDTQYF; cdr3_nt: TGTGCCAGCAGCGACCAAACGGGGGGGGATACGCAGTATTTT
clone_size: -; j_call: TRBJ2-2; d_call: TRBD2; v_call: TRBV4-1; cdr3_aa: CASSQHQAGFSGELFF; cdr3_nt: TGCGCCAGCAGCCAACACCAAGCGGGGTTCTCCGGGGAGCTGTTTTTT